The clone carrying this T cell receptor beta chain was counted once. Its matching antigen is unknown. This sample was taken from a study of shared clonotypes between healthy human individuals. From germline, CDR1 is MNHNS and CDR2 SASEGT. The CDR3 totals 16 residues. V lost 2 bases to trimming and J lost 0 bases, with 13 bases between them. Study outcomes and limitations: Among non-shared clonotypes, generation probabilities were lower than among those shared by all four donors.

Naive CD45RA+ and memory CD45RA-negative subsets were split from CD4+ cells. Clones were read by immunoSEQ multiplex PCR, and TCRdb kept only the in-frame ones, dropping some. The sample lists 2,500,000 or so clones, around 90% occurring once. Sequencing was performed on naive CD4+ T cells from PBMCs. Described subset: CD45RA+ positively selected. The chain is built from TRBV6-1 and TRBJ1-1; D is possibly TRBD1 (6 bases). This receptor was taken from a man aged 18 to 29 in good health. Some clones in this sample may be carry-over from other donors' samples. This CDR3 is CASSERGGRLNTEAFF. The CDR3 nucleotides are TGTGCCAGCAGTGAACGGGGGGGCCGGCTGAACACTGAAGCTTTCTTT.